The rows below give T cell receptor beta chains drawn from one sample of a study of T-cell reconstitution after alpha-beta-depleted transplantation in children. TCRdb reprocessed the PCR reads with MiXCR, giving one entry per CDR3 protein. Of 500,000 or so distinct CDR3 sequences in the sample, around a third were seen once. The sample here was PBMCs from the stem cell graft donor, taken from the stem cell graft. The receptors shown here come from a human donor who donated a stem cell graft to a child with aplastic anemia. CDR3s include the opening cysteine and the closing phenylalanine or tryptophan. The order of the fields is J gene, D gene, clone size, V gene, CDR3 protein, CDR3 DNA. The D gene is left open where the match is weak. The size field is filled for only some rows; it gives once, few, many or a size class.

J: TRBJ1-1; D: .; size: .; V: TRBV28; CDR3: CASSHDRPGAFF; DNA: TGTGCCAGCAGCCATGACAGGCCGGGGGCTTTCTTT
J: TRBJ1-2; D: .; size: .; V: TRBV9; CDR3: CASSVGIDRGDYGYTF; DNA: TGTGCCAGCAGCGTAGGAATCGACCGCGGGGACTATGGCTACACCTTC
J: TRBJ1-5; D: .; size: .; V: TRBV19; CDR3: CASSLDPSAINQPQHF; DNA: TGTGCCAGTAGTTTGGACCCCTCGGCGATCAATCAGCCCCAGCATTTT
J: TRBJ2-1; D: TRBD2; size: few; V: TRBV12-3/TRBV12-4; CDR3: CASRSPGLGLNEQFF; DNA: TGTGCCAGCAGATCTCCGGGACTAGGACTGAATGAGCAGTTCTTC
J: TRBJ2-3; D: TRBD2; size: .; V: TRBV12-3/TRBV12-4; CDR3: CASSTGLDGADTQYF; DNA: TGTGCCAGCAGTACCGGACTAGATGGGGCAGATACGCAGTATTTT
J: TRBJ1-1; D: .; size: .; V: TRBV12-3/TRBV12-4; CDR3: CASTQGRIRDTEAFF; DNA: TGTGCCAGCACCCAAGGTAGGATAAGGGACACTGAAGCTTTCTTT
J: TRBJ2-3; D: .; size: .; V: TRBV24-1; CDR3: CATSKKNGRDPDTQYF; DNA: TGTGCCACCAGTAAGAAGAATGGCAGGGATCCAGATACGCAGTATTTT
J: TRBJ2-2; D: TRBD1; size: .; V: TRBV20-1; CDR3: CSAPDRVSTGELFF; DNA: TGCAGTGCTCCTGACAGGGTCTCGACCGGGGAGCTGTTTTTT
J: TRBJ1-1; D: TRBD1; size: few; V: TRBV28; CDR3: CASRLGTGATEAFF; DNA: TGTGCCAGCAGACTGGGGACAGGGGCTACTGAAGCTTTCTTT
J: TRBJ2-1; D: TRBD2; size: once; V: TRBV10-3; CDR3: CAISGGLAGGEQFF; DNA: TGTGCCATCAGTGGAGGACTAGCGGGAGGTGAGCAGTTCTTC
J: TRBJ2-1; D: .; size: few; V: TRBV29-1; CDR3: CSVEVLAHNEQFF; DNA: TGCAGCGTTGAAGTGCTAGCTCACAATGAGCAGTTCTTC
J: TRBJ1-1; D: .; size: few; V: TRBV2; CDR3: CASSEFPGPNTEAFF; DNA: TGTGCCAGCAGTGAATTCCCGGGCCCGAACACTGAAGCTTTCTTT
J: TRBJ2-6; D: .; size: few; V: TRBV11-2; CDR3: CASSLEPFSANVLTF; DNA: TGTGCCAGCAGCTTAGAACCTTTTTCGGCCAACGTCCTGACTTTC
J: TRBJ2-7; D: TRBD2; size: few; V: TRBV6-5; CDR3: CASSSGTSGTHEQYF; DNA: TGTGCCAGCAGTTCCGGGACTAGCGGGACCCACGAGCAGTACTTC
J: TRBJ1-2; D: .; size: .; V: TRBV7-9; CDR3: CASSPQEIYTF; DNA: TGTGCCAGCAGCCCCCAGGAGATCTACACCTTC
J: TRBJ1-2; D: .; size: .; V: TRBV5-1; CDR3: CASSLAGRDYGYTF; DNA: TGCGCCAGCAGCTTGGCGGGGAGAGACTATGGCTACACCTTC
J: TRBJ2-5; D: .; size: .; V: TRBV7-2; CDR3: CASSPNRGGYF; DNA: TGTGCCAGCAGCCCCAACAGAGGGGGGTACTTC
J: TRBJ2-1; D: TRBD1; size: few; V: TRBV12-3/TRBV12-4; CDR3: CASTVQGSYNEQFF; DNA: TGTGCCAGCACAGTACAGGGGTCCTACAATGAGCAGTTCTTC
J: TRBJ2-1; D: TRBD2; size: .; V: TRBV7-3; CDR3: CASSSSGSGGNEQFF; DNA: TGTGCCAGCAGCTCTAGCGGGAGCGGGGGCAATGAGCAGTTCTTC
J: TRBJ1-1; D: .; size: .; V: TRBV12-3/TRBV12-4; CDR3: CASTLDSPRAEAFF; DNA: TGTGCCAGCACCCTGGACAGCCCCAGGGCTGAAGCTTTCTTT
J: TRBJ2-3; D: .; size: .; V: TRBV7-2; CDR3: CASSAQGPSTDTQYF; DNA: TGTGCCAGCAGCGCACAGGGCCCTAGCACAGATACGCAGTATTTT
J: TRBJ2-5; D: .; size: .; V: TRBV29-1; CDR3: CSVEIAQETQYF; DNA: TGCAGCGTTGAGATCGCCCAAGAGACCCAGTACTTC
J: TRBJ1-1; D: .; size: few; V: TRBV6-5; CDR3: CASSYGPGSEAFF; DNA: TGTGCCAGCAGTTATGGGCCTGGGAGTGAAGCTTTCTTT
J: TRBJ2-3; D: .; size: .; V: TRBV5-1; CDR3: CASSLTQGLHGDTQYF; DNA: TGCGCCAGCAGCTTAACACAGGGTCTCCATGGGGATACGCAGTATTTT
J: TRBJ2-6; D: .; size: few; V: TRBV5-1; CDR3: CASSLFGESGANVLTF; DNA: TGCGCCAGCAGCTTGTTCGGGGAATCCGGGGCCAACGTCCTGACTTTC
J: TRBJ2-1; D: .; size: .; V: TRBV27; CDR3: CASSPTIYNEQFF; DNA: TGTGCCAGCAGTCCGACTATCTACAATGAGCAGTTCTTC
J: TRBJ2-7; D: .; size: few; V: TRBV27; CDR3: CASSFGKASYEQYF; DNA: TGTGCCAGCAGTTTTGGGAAGGCCTCCTACGAGCAGTACTTC
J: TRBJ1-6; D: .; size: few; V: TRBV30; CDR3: CAWGGQFGNSPLHF; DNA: TGTGCCTGGGGGGGGCAGTTTGGAAATTCACCCCTCCACTTT